Listed below are T cell receptor beta chains from one sample, sequenced in a study of blood T cell repertoires in COVID-19. Libraries were prepared by immunoSEQ multiplex PCR; TCRdb keeps only in-frame clonotypes and omits some of them. Among over 130,000 clones, roughly 84% were seen once, and the ten largest hold almost 9%. Specimen: peripheral blood. The origin of the receptors is a man aged 25 to 45 with COVID-19, enrolled during active disease. The conserved cysteine and the conserved F or W are not part of the CDR3 here. Each record gives: CDR3 protein, J gene, V gene.

CSSPTGGPYEQY TRBJ2-7 TRBV6-5
SVVRFGEGTDTQY TRBJ2-3 TRBV29-1
ASSRELNEKLF TRBJ1-4 TRBV2
ASSSQGAVYEQY TRBJ2-7 TRBV6-5
ASSFGRTTNEKLF TRBJ1-4 TRBV27
AISFFPRSLAGETNEQY TRBJ2-7 TRBV10-3
AISPGGGSGNTIY TRBJ1-3 TRBV10-3
ASSFSYKFIGGTRGLQGGYT TRBJ1-2 TRBV28
ASSRRDRGNEQY TRBJ2-7 TRBV2
AWSRGSNSPLH TRBJ1-6 TRBV30
ASSFAGGDTQY TRBJ2-3 TRBV27
ASSLLRTSLGGELF TRBJ2-2 TRBV11-2
ASSEATSDQPQH TRBJ1-5 TRBV2
ASSVGGALSGNTIY TRBJ1-3 TRBV9
ASSTDRGSGEQY TRBJ2-7 TRBV5-1
ASSPRGQGWHGYT TRBJ1-2 TRBV19
ASSPSRPEGTQY TRBJ2-5 TRBV7-2
AIGGGEQF TRBJ2-1 TRBV10-3
SARPDPLQY TRBJ2-5 TRBV20-1
ASSSGGVSEAF TRBJ1-1 TRBV5-4
ATRKGGSQETQY TRBJ2-5 TRBV19
ASSRGVQETQY TRBJ2-5 TRBV3-1/TRBV3-2
ASSPLGRTTASGQY TRBJ2-7 TRBV27
ASSYSIQITGELF TRBJ2-2 TRBV6-5
ASRRGQETQY TRBJ2-5 TRBV6-6
ASSTIGQGTNYGYT TRBJ1-2 TRBV5-4
ASTTSGSYNEQF TRBJ2-1 TRBV28
ASSLAGGRSNQPQH TRBJ1-5 TRBV5-5
ASSYSPGWKAEAF TRBJ1-1 TRBV6-5
AWRPPGPAGTEAF TRBJ1-1 TRBV30
ASSQDRGTGNTIY TRBJ1-3 TRBV3-1/TRBV3-2
ASSPRSGRSAGELF TRBJ2-2 TRBV7-9
ATFSGGYNEQF TRBJ2-1 TRBV10-3
ASSVPGQSFVH TRBJ1-6 TRBV27
ASSQDYYEQY TRBJ2-7 TRBV7-9
ALGGWGTNEKLF TRBJ1-4 TRBV30
ASSLTGQPQH TRBJ1-5 TRBV28
ASSLGGRALGQPQH TRBJ1-5 TRBV28
ASSLTDRAGEQF TRBJ2-1 TRBV7-3
AIRSALTGVNTEAF TRBJ1-1 TRBV10-3
ASSSRMNSPLH TRBJ1-6 TRBV7-9
ASSLEGSYNSPLH TRBJ1-6 TRBV28
ASRTGTQGGQPQH TRBJ1-5 TRBV6-5
ASSLAGVNYEQY TRBJ2-7 TRBV5-1
ASSARGTSGLTDEQF TRBJ2-1 TRBV9
ASISGTGGAWGGELF TRBJ2-2 TRBV5-6
ASSPGWTGDPYEQY TRBJ2-7 TRBV11-2
ASRGGGSDTQY TRBJ2-3 TRBV28
ASSLTTGGNQPQH TRBJ1-5 TRBV7-9
ASSTSGTGAYEQY TRBJ2-7 TRBV5-1